Listed below are T cell receptor beta chains from one sample, sequenced in a study of shared T cell receptors in the human thymus. Repertoires were generated with immunoSEQ multiplex PCR, while TCRdb's copy carries only in-frame clones and drops some. The sample contains about 380,000 clones, roughly 94% of which appear only once. Sequenced material: thymocytes. The receptors derive from a human donor. Both conserved end residues are part of each CDR3. Fields, in order: CDR3 protein, CDR3 DNA, V gene, D gene, J gene, CDR3 length, clone size. A D gene is named only where the DNA matches it firmly. Clone size is stated in some rows and not others, as once, few, many or a class when expanded.

CASSLVTSREMAYEQYF,TGTGCCAGCAGCTTAGTTACTAGCCGGGAGATGGCCTACGAGCAGTACTTC,TRBV7-2,NA,TRBJ2-7,17,NA
CASSFGTSSGANVLTF,TGTGCCAGCAGTTTTGGCACAAGTTCTGGGGCCAACGTCCTGACTTTC,TRBV28,NA,TRBJ2-6,16,NA
CASSSDRSYEQYF,TGTGCCAGCAGCTCGGACAGGAGCTACGAGCAGTACTTC,TRBV7-2,TRBD1,TRBJ2-7,13,once
CASSLALLAGGPSYEQYF,TGTGCCAGCAGCTTAGCCCTGTTAGCGGGAGGGCCCTCCTACGAGCAGTACTTC,TRBV7-9,TRBD2,TRBJ2-7,18,NA
CASSYSMGGGTDTQYF,TGTGCCAGCAGTTACTCGATGGGAGGGGGCACAGATACGCAGTATTTT,TRBV6-7,TRBD2,TRBJ2-3,16,NA
CAWSVRRGEGRQMNTEAFF,TGTGCCTGGAGTGTACGTCGGGGAGAAGGGAGACAAATGAACACTGAAGCTTTCTTT,TRBV30,NA,TRBJ1-1,19,NA
CASSSRTGPVSYTF,TGTGCCAGCAGCTCGCGGACAGGGCCGGTAAGCTACACCTTC,TRBV7-9,TRBD1,TRBJ1-2,14,NA
CASSIDSGRASHEQYF,TGTGCCAGTAGTATTGACAGCGGGAGGGCCTCCCACGAGCAGTACTTC,TRBV19,TRBD2,TRBJ2-7,16,few
CSVVLRSEAFF,TGCAGCGTTGTACTTAGGTCTGAAGCTTTCTTT,TRBV29-1,NA,TRBJ1-1,11,NA
CASSLNGNTEAFF,TGTGCCAGCAGTTTAAATGGGAACACTGAAGCTTTCTTT,TRBV28,NA,TRBJ1-1,13,NA
CASIVGVSGASSTDTQYF,TGTGCCAGCATCGTAGGGGTTAGCGGGGCCTCTAGCACAGATACGCAGTATTTT,TRBV7-6,TRBD2,TRBJ2-3,18,NA
CASSLPAGGEAFF,TGTGCCAGCAGCCTACCGGCGGGCGGTGAAGCTTTCTTT,TRBV14,NA,TRBJ1-1,13,NA
CSDRQGYEQYF,TGCAGCGATAGACAGGGATACGAGCAGTACTTC,TRBV29-1,TRBD1,TRBJ2-7,11,NA
CSVRGAANNEQFF,TGCAGCGTGAGGGGGGCAGCTAACAATGAGCAGTTCTTC,TRBV29-1,NA,TRBJ2-1,13,NA
CAISRQGNTEAFF,TGTGCCATCAGTCGACAGGGGAACACTGAAGCTTTCTTT,TRBV10-3,TRBD1,TRBJ1-1,13,NA
CASSQGRGLEPQHF,TGCGCCAGCAGCCAGGGCAGGGGGCTTGAGCCCCAGCATTTT,TRBV4-3,TRBD1,TRBJ1-5,14,NA
CASSIQGNTEAFF,TGTGCCAGCAGTATACAGGGAAACACTGAAGCTTTCTTT,TRBV28,NA,TRBJ1-1,13,once
CASSLGLAAYTGELFF,TGTGCCAGCAGTTTGGGGCTAGCAGCTTACACCGGGGAGCTGTTTTTT,TRBV28,NA,TRBJ2-2,16,NA
CASSGDFHEQYF,TGTGCCAGCAGTGGGGACTTTCACGAGCAGTACTTC,TRBV2,NA,TRBJ2-7,12,NA
CASSPGTGDSYNEQFF,TGTGCCAGCTCACCAGGAACGGGAGACTCCTACAATGAGCAGTTCTTC,TRBV18,NA,TRBJ2-1,16,NA
CASSWEWGRNEQYF,TGCGCCAGCAGCTGGGAGTGGGGTCGAAACGAGCAGTACTTC,TRBV5-1,NA,TRBJ2-7,14,NA
CASSLELSGSTDTQYF,TGTGCCAGCAGCTTGGAACTTAGCGGTTCCACAGATACGCAGTATTTT,TRBV5-4,NA,TRBJ2-3,16,NA
CASSLFDSLYEQYF,TGCGCCAGCAGCTTATTCGACAGCCTGTACGAGCAGTACTTC,TRBV5-1,NA,TRBJ2-7,14,NA
CASSKQPATNEKLFF,TGTGCCAGCAGCAAACAGCCCGCAACTAATGAAAAACTGTTTTTT,TRBV7-8,NA,TRBJ1-4,15,NA
CASSPSRSGEQYF,TGTGCCAGCAGCCCGTCTAGGTCCGGCGAGCAGTACTTC,TRBV27,NA,TRBJ2-7,13,once
CASSEFWRVPLQETQYF,TGCGCCAGCAGTGAGTTCTGGCGGGTACCACTCCAAGAGACCCAGTACTTC,TRBV10-2,NA,TRBJ2-5,17,NA